The 12 T cell receptor beta chains listed next were all sequenced from one sample in a study of tumor-infiltrating lymphocytes in localized non-small cell lung cancer. Sequencing used immunoSEQ multiplex PCR; TCRdb keeps in-frame clones, though not all of them. The sample lists roughly 16,000 clones, 69% occurring once. Sequenced: lung tumor tissue. The source is a human donor with non-small cell lung cancer.

The V call is TRBV30, the J call TRBJ2-2; D perhaps matches TRBD1 (5 bases). Between the trimmed V and J ends, which lost 0 bases and 1 base, there was a span of 12 bases. Germline values: CDR1 GTSNPN, CDR2 SVGIG (reference sequence). The CDR3 runs 16 residues. The CDR3 sequence: CAWSVITGLNTGELFF. The CDR3 bases are TGTGCCTGGAGTGTTATAACAGGTCTGAACACCGGGGAGCTGTTTTTT.

This clone is medium-sized in the sample. The CDR3 is CASSQSGQNYNEQFF. As DNA, the CDR3 is TGCGCCAGCAGCCAATCAGGACAGAACTACAATGAGCAGTTCTTC. The chain carries TRBV4-1 and TRBJ2-1, with a possible D match to TRBD1 (6 bases). The CDR3 length is 15 residues. CDR1 MGHRA and CDR2 YSYEKL come from the germline V gene. V lost 2 bases, J lost 3 bases, and 11 bases lay in between.

This clone was counted between two and nine times. V gene TRBV5-1 combines with J gene TRBJ2-1; the match to TRBD2 covers 9 bases. In germline, CDR1 is SGHRS, CDR2 YFSETQ. The V segment lost 0 bases and the J segment 5 bases; nucleotides outside the gene matches: 3. The CDR3 runs to 15 residues. The CDR3 coding sequence is TGCGCCAGCAGCTTGGTTCTAGCGGGACACAATGAGCAGTTCTTC. It encodes CASSLVLAGHNEQFF. Full variable domain (missing parts from reference TRBV5-1 and TRBJ2-1): KAGVTQTPRYLIKTRGQQVTLSCSPISGHRSVSWYQQTPGQGLQFLFEYFSETQRNKGNFPGRFSGRQFSNSRSEMNVSTLELGDSALYLCASSLVLAGHNEQFFGPGTRLTVL.

This clone appeared a single time. This sequence joins TRBV18 and TRBJ2-1; D possibly uses TRBD1 or TRBD2 (6 bases each). Germline CDR1 KGHSH, CDR2 LQKENI. V was pared by 2 bases and J by 9 bases, with 20 bases between. The CDR3 has 16 amino acids. DNA for the CDR3: TGTGCCAGCTCACCATCCCAGCGGAGGGGGGTGGGTGAGCAGTTCTTC. Encoded protein: CASSPSQRRGVGEQFF.

This chain links TRBV18 with TRBJ2-3; 7 nucleotides match TRBD2. Germline trimming cut 6 bases from V and 3 bases from J; bases unmatched to any gene: 9. CDR1 KGHSH and CDR2 LQKENI come from the germline V gene. The length of the CDR3 is 15 residues. The CDR3 nucleotides are TGTGCCAGCTCGACGGAGGGGCGGGGGACAGATACGCAGTATTTT. Translation: CASSTEGRGTDTQYF.

V is TRBV4-2 and J is TRBJ2-4; maybe TRBD2 (5 bases). CDR3 length: 16 residues. CDR1 is LGHNA and CDR2 is YNFKEQ in the germline V gene. V was cut by 0 bases and J by 0 bases, with 9 bases left in between. The CDR3 spells CASSQEPGLAKNIQYF. The CDR3 DNA reads as TGTGCCAGCAGCCAAGAACCTGGACTAGCCAAAAACATTCAGTACTTC.

A single count supports this clone. This chain uses TRBV29-1 with TRBJ2-7; D unclear. The CDR3 is made up of 11 amino acids. Germline values: CDR1 SQVTM, CDR2 ANQGSEA. V was shortened by 4 bases and J by 5 bases, with 9 bases between the two germline ends. CDR3 protein: CSVGSLDEQYF. DNA of the CDR3: TGCAGCGTTGGAAGTCTCGACGAGCAGTACTTC.

This chain links TRBV18 with TRBJ2-1; D may be TRBD1 (5 bases). Per the germline V gene, CDR1 is KGHSH and CDR2 is LQKENI. Trimming removed 3 bases at V and 0 bases at J, with 9 bases between. The CDR3 is made up of 15 amino acids. In DNA form, the CDR3 reads TGTGCCAGCTCACCCGACAGAAGCTCCTACAATGAGCAGTTCTTC. Amino acids: CASSPDRSSYNEQFF.

This chain connects TRBV4-1 to TRBJ1-1, with 9 bases lining up with TRBD1. This CDR3 is 16 amino acids long. V gave up 0 bases and J gave up 4 bases; unmatched junction bases: 6. The germline V gene encodes CDR1 MGHRA and CDR2 YSYEKL. The CDR3 region is CASSQDPTGGLTEAFF. For the CDR3, the DNA is TGCGCCAGCAGCCAAGATCCCACAGGGGGCCTCACTGAAGCTTTCTTT.

The CDR3 region is CASSTQWTDEQFF. In DNA form, the CDR3 reads TGTGCCAGCAGCACCCAATGGACGGATGAGCAGTTCTTC. V and J are TRBV7-8 and TRBJ2-1, with D unresolved. This CDR3 is 13 amino acids long. Germline CDR1 and CDR2: SGHVS and FQNEAQ. The V end was cut by 5 bases, the J end by 8 bases, with 13 bases between.

This clone showed up just a few times. This chain links TRBV28 with TRBJ2-3; weak D call: TRBD1 (6 bases). Trimming cost V 8 bases and J 3 bases, with 15 bases left between them. Germline CDR1 and CDR2: MDHEN and SYDVKM. This CDR3 comprises 14 residues. This CDR3 is CASQFLGGTDTQYF. CDR3 nucleotides: TGTGCCAGCCAATTCCTAGGGGGAACAGATACGCAGTATTTT.

Only a few counts were recorded for this clone. This chain connects TRBV30 to TRBJ1-4; D may be TRBD1 (5 bases). CDR1 is GTSNPN, CDR2 SVGIG, per germline (reference sequence). V was shortened by 2 bases and J by 14 bases, with 15 bases between the two germline ends. This CDR3 has 12 amino acids. CDR3 coding DNA: TGTGCCTGGAGTTCAACAGGCGGTGTCCTGTTTTTT. Its protein is CAWSSTGGVLFF.